The 32 T cell receptor beta chains reported below all come from one sample, sequenced in a study of blood T cell repertoires in COVID-19. Sequencing used immunoSEQ multiplex PCR; TCRdb keeps in-frame clones, though not all of them. This sample has fewer than 250,000 clones, with about 90% found just once. The source material was peripheral blood. These receptors were obtained from a young man with COVID-19, enrolled during active disease.

This clone was seen more than once but under ten times. The chain combines TRBV29-1 with TRBJ1-1; D is possibly TRBD1 (6 bases). Trimming took 3 bases from V and 1 from J, leaving 9 bases between them. This CDR3 contains 13 residues. Germline V lookup: CDR1 SQVTM, CDR2 ANQGSEA. The CDR3 protein is CSVDTGQNTEAFF. Here the CDR3 DNA reads TGCAGCGTTGATACAGGGCAGAACACTGAAGCTTTCTTT. The variable domain in full, with the rest retrieved from reference TRBV29-1 and TRBJ1-1, is SAVISQKPSRDICQRGTSLTIQCQVDSQVTMMFWYRQQPGQSLTLIATANQGSEATYESGFVIDKFPISRPNLTFSTLTVSNMSPEDSSIYLCSVDTGQNTEAFFGQGTRLTVV.

The chain is built from TRBV19 and TRBJ1-1; D unresolved. CDR1 and CDR2 from the germline V gene are LNHDA and SQIVND (reference sequence). This CDR3 comprises 11 residues. The V gene lost 2 bases and the J gene lost 11 bases, with 9 bases spanning the gap. The CDR3 sequence is CASSIKYQAFF. For the CDR3, the DNA is TGTGCCAGTAGTATAAAATATCAGGCTTTCTTT.

The chain is built from TRBV7-2 and TRBJ1-6; TRBD1 agrees at 7 bases. The length of the CDR3 is 15 residues. V was clipped by 5 bases and J by 7 bases; unmatched bases: 8. From germline, CDR1 is SGHTA and CDR2 FQGNSA. The CDR3 here is CASSGGGSGNSPLHF. The CDR3, as DNA: TGTGCCAGCAGCGGAGGGGGCTCTGGGAATTCACCCCTCCACTTT.

The chain is built from TRBV6-5 and TRBJ1-2; D not resolved. V gave up 5 bases and J gave up 8 bases, with 12 bases separating them. The CDR3 loop spans 12 amino acids. Germline-derived CDR1 and CDR2 are MNHEY and SVGAGI. Here the CDR3 DNA reads TGTGCCAGCAGTCCTTCTGCGGGGGGCTACACCTTC. It encodes CASSPSAGGYTF.

This clone was recorded once. The chain is built from TRBV5-1 and TRBJ1-2; the match to TRBD1 covers 7 bases. Germline V gene data show CDR1 as SGHRS and CDR2 as YFSETQ. CDR3 size: 15 residues. Losses at the gene ends were 0 bases for V and 10 bases for J; bases not matched to a gene: 12. CDR3 region: CASSLGPSTGLNYTF. As DNA, the CDR3 is TGCGCCAGCAGCTTGGGGCCCTCGACAGGGCTAAACTACACCTTC. Full variable domain (missing parts from reference TRBV5-1 and TRBJ1-2): KAGVTQTPRYLIKTRGQQVTLSCSPISGHRSVSWYQQTPGQGLQFLFEYFSETQRNKGNFPGRFSGRQFSNSRSEMNVSTLELGDSALYLCASSLGPSTGLNYTFGSGTRLTVV.

The genes are TRBV29-1 and TRBJ1-1; D is unclear. The CDR3 has 13 amino acids. V was cut by 5 bases and J by 5 bases, with 15 bases left in between. Germline V gives CDR1 SQVTM, CDR2 ANQGSEA. CDR3 nucleotide sequence: TGCAGCGTTCGCCAGGTTCTACGGACTGAAGCTTTCTTT. As protein: CSVRQVLRTEAFF. Variable domain in full (rest from reference TRBV29-1 and TRBJ1-1): SAVISQKPSRDICQRGTSLTIQCQVDSQVTMMFWYRQQPGQSLTLIATANQGSEATYESGFVIDKFPISRPNLTFSTLTVSNMSPEDSSIYLCSVRQVLRTEAFFGQGTRLTVV.

This chain joins TRBV25-1 and TRBJ1-4; D may be TRBD1 (5 bases). Looked up from germline, CDR1 is MGHDK and CDR2 is SYGVNS. With 7 bases removed from V and 4 bases from J, the gap between germline ends came to 19 bases. The CDR3 runs 16 residues. The CDR3 DNA is TGTGCCAGCACCCCGGCTCTCGGGGGATTTAATGAAAAACTGTTTTTT. Its translation: CASTPALGGFNEKLFF.

The chain employs TRBV4-3 and TRBJ1-4; D gene uncertain. Germline assignment: CDR1 LGHNA and CDR2 YSLEER. This CDR3 spans 16 amino acids. Between the trimmed V and J ends, which lost 2 bases and 5 bases, there was a span of 15 bases. DNA for the CDR3: TGCGCCAGCAGCCAAAGCCCCCGAGGGAGGAATGAAAAACTGTTTTTT. Amino acids: CASSQSPRGRNEKLFF.

This clone has only a few counts. This rearrangement joins TRBV28 to TRBJ1-5, with 7 bases that match TRBD1. The V segment lost 5 bases and the J segment 7 bases; nucleotides outside the gene matches: 8. The CDR3 runs to 14 residues. Germline V gene sequence: CDR1 MDHEN, CDR2 SYDVKM. CDR3 amino acids: CASSPLTGNQPQHF. The CDR3 DNA is TGTGCCAGCAGTCCGTTGACAGGGAACCAGCCCCAGCATTTT.

J is TRBJ1-1 and V is TRBV10-3; the D is unclear. The CDR3 is 12 amino acids. Trimming removed 3 bases at V and 7 bases at J, with 9 bases between. Per the germline V gene, CDR1 is ENHRY and CDR2 is SYGVKD. The CDR3 coding sequence is TGTGCCATCAGTGAAGGCGGGAATGAAGCTTTCTTT. Translating gives CAISEGGNEAFF.

The chain uses TRBV12-3 or TRBV12-4 and TRBJ1-2; 9 nucleotides agree with TRBD1. The junction had 0 bases not matched to a gene; V was cut back by 1 base and J by 6 bases. CDR3 length: 13 amino acids. The CDR3 DNA follows: TGTGCCAGCAGTTTAGACAGGGGGCATGGCTACACCTTC. It is translated as CASSLDRGHGYTF.

The chain uses TRBV2 and TRBJ2-7; 14 bases are a match to TRBD2. This CDR3 has 15 amino acids. V trimming: 2 bases; J trimming: 4 bases; junction bases outside the gene matches: 1. The germline V gene has CDR1 SNHLY and CDR2 FYNNEI. The CDR3 coding sequence is TGTGCCAGCAGTGAACGGACTAGCGGGAGGTACGAGCAGTACTTC. Translation: CASSERTSGRYEQYF. Full variable domain (remainder filled in from reference TRBV2 and TRBJ2-7): EPEVTQTPSHQVTQMGQEVILRCVPISNHLYFYWYRQILGQKVEFLVSFYNNEISEKSEIFDDQFSVERPDGSNFTLKIRSTKLEDSAMYFCASSERTSGRYEQYFGPGTRLTVT.

This rearrangement joins TRBV9 to TRBJ2-7; tentatively, D is TRBD1 (5 bases). The germline CDR1 and CDR2 sequences are SGDLS and YYNGEE. Trimming took off 0 bases at V and 3 bases at J, with 10 bases between the two ends. The CDR3 spans 14 residues. Here the CDR3 reads CASSVAGRGYEQYF. For the CDR3, the DNA is TGTGCCAGCAGCGTAGCTGGAAGGGGCTACGAGCAGTACTTC.

This rearrangement joins TRBV28 to TRBJ1-6, with 9 bases aligning to TRBD1. With V trimmed by 6 bases and J by 10 bases, 7 bases remained unmatched. CDR1 is MDHEN, CDR2 SYDVKM, per germline. CDR3 size: 14 residues. The CDR3 spells CASREQGAGSPLHF. As DNA, the CDR3 is TGTGCCAGCAGAGAACAGGGGGCCGGATCACCCCTCCACTTT.

This clone was detected once. This rearrangement joins TRBV10-3 to TRBJ1-4; TRBD1 agrees at 7 bases. The CDR3 consists of 14 residues. The V segment lost 4 bases and the J segment 3 bases; nucleotides outside the gene matches: 2. Germline CDR1 ENHRY, CDR2 SYGVKD. This CDR3 is CAISGRGPNEKLFF. The CDR3 nucleotides read TGTGCCATCAGTGGGAGGGGGCCTAATGAAAAACTGTTTTTT.

This clone has a handful of counts. The J gene is TRBJ2-7, the V gene TRBV7-2; weak D call: TRBD1 (5 bases). In germline, CDR1 is SGHTA, CDR2 FQGNSA. This CDR3 comprises 14 residues. With 5 bases removed from V and 1 base from J, the gap between germline ends came to 12 bases. In nucleotides, the CDR3 is TGTGCCAGCAGCACGACTGGACAATCCTACGAGCAGTACTTC. This translates into CASSTTGQSYEQYF. Full variable domain (outside the CDR3, taken from reference TRBV7-2 and TRBJ2-7): GAGVSQSPSNKVTEKGKDVELRCDPISGHTALYWYRQSLGQGLEFLIYFQGNSAPDKSGLPSDRFSAERTGGSVSTLTIQRTQQEDSAVYLCASSTTGQSYEQYFGPGTRLTVT.

The chain has TRBV19 and TRBJ1-6; no definite D call. CDR1 is LNHDA, CDR2 SQIVND, per germline (reference sequence). V lost 7 bases, J lost 5 bases, and 12 bases lay in between. This CDR3 contains 14 residues. CDR3 coding DNA: TGTGCCAGTACATTTGAGGGAGATAATTCACCCCTCCACTTT. It encodes CASTFEGDNSPLHF.

V is TRBV11-3 and J is TRBJ2-1; tentatively, D is TRBD1 (5 bases). CDR1 SGHNT and CDR2 YENEEA come from the germline V gene. V lost 5 bases to trimming and J lost 6 bases, with 17 bases between them. There are 15 residues in the CDR3. CDR3 sequence reads: CASSQGRPPINEQFF. The CDR3 DNA follows: TGTGCCAGCAGCCAGGGCCGGCCACCCATCAATGAGCAGTTCTTC.

The chain combines TRBV7-8 with TRBJ2-3, with D tentatively TRBD1 (5 bases). V was trimmed by 5 bases and J by 1 base, leaving 16 bases between them. CDR1 is SGHVS and CDR2 is FQNEAQ in the germline V gene. The CDR3 has 16 residues. The CDR3 protein is CASSLRQTLGTDTQYF. Written as DNA, the CDR3 is TGTGCCAGCAGCCTGAGACAGACCCTAGGCACAGATACGCAGTATTTT. The full variable domain, in which reference TRBV7-8 and TRBJ2-3 provide the parts outside the CDR3, is GAGVSQSPRYKVAKRGQDVALRCDPISGHVSLFWYQQALGQGPEFLTYFQNEAQLDKSGLPSDRFFAERPEGSVSTLKIQRTQQEDSAVYLCASSLRQTLGTDTQYFGPGTRLTVL.

This clone was seen only a few times. The chain uses TRBV9 and TRBJ1-1; no reliable D call. From germline, CDR1 is SGDLS and CDR2 YYNGEE. The germline V and J ends were trimmed by 4 bases and 4 bases, with 11 bases remaining between them. The length of the CDR3 is 13 residues. CDR3 nucleotides: TGTGCCAGCAGCCCCCCGAGGAGCACTGAAGCTTTCTTT. This gives the protein CASSPPRSTEAFF. Together with reference TRBV9 and TRBJ1-1, the CDR3 gives the full variable domain: DSGVTQTPKHLITATGQRVTLRCSPRSGDLSVYWYQQSLDQGLQFLIQYYNGEERAKGNILERFSAQQFPDLHSELNLSSLELGDSALYFCASSPPRSTEAFFGQGTRLTVV.

CDR3 in amino acids: CASSSMTGIGETQYF. CDR3 sequence (DNA): TGTGCCAGCAGTTCTATGACAGGGATAGGTGAGACCCAGTACTTC. This sequence joins TRBV28 and TRBJ2-5; TRBD1 aligns across 7 bases. Losses at the gene ends were 4 bases for V and 5 bases for J; bases not matched to a gene: 10. The CDR3 is 15 amino acids. Germline V gene sequence: CDR1 MDHEN, CDR2 SYDVKM.

The chain links TRBV4-1 to TRBJ2-7; possibly TRBD1 for D (6 bases). This CDR3 spans 16 amino acids. The V end was cut by 0 bases, the J end by 3 bases, with 15 bases between. CDR1 is MGHRA, CDR2 YSYEKL, per germline. The CDR3 nucleotides read TGCGCCAGCAGCCAAGAGGCTCTAGCAGGGGACTACGAGCAGTACTTC. Protein: CASSQEALAGDYEQYF.

This rearrangement joins TRBV19 to TRBJ1-1; a possible D gene is TRBD1 (6 bases). V was cut by 6 bases and J by 3 bases, with 14 bases left in between. Germline CDR1 reads LNHDA; CDR2 reads SQIVND (reference sequence). The CDR3 loop spans 14 amino acids. CDR3: CASSPLQGYTEAFF. The DNA for the CDR3 is TGTGCCAGTAGCCCCCTCCAGGGGTACACTGAAGCTTTCTTT.

This sequence joins TRBV6-2 or TRBV6-3 and TRBJ1-1; a possible D gene is TRBD1 (5 bases). The CDR3 consists of 16 residues. Germline-derived CDR1 and CDR2 are MNHEY and SVGEGT. V was clipped by 3 bases and J by 1 base, with 15 bases between them. CDR3 nucleotides: TGTGCCAGCAGTTATCGGCGGGGGATCTCGAACACTGAAGCTTTCTTT. Translation gives CASSYRRGISNTEAFF.

The chain is built from TRBV24-1 and TRBJ1-1; 8 nucleotides align to TRBD1. Germline CDR1 and CDR2: KGHDR and SFDVKD. The CDR3 length is 20 residues. The ends lost 3 bases at V and 2 bases at J; junction bases unmatched: 19. The CDR3 nucleotides read TGTGCCACCAGTGATCCTATTTCTTCGGACAGGGTAGCGTCTAACACTGAAGCTTTCTTT. Translation gives CATSDPISSDRVASNTEAFF.

CDR3 sequence: CASSTAGDRGYTEAFF. CDR3 nucleotides: TGCGCCAGCAGCACGGCCGGCGACAGGGGTTATACTGAAGCTTTCTTT. The V gene is TRBV5-1, the J gene TRBJ1-1; TRBD1 agrees at 8 bases. From germline, CDR1 is SGHRS and CDR2 YFSETQ. The CDR3 contains 16 residues. V shed 4 bases and J 5 bases; nucleotides not matched to a gene: 13. Full variable domain (missing parts from reference TRBV5-1 and TRBJ1-1): KAGVTQTPRYLIKTRGQQVTLSCSPISGHRSVSWYQQTPGQGLQFLFEYFSETQRNKGNFPGRFSGRQFSNSRSEMNVSTLELGDSALYLCASSTAGDRGYTEAFFGQGTRLTVV.

This chain joins TRBV18 and TRBJ2-1; 12 nucleotides agree with TRBD2. J gave up 7 bases and V 2 bases, and 6 bases lay outside the gene matches. CDR3 length: 16 amino acids. Germline CDR1 is KGHSH and CDR2 is LQKENI. The CDR3 bases are TGTGCCAGCTCACCAGGACTAGCGGGAAGAGAGAATGAGCAGTTCTTC. This encodes CASSPGLAGRENEQFF.

This chain connects TRBV12-3 or TRBV12-4 to TRBJ1-2, with 8 bases lining up with TRBD1. This CDR3 contains 13 residues. The J segment lost 5 bases and the V segment lost 3 bases, leaving 2 bases of the junction unmatched. The CDR3 nucleotides read TGTGCCAGCAGTTTGGGACAGGATTATGGCTACACCTTC. Translating it yields CASSLGQDYGYTF.

This clone has just a few counts. The chain employs TRBV24-1 and TRBJ2-7, with no clear D. The germline gives CDR1 KGHDR, CDR2 SFDVKD. V was pared by 2 bases and J by 0 bases, with 7 bases between. The CDR3 is made up of 14 amino acids. DNA for the CDR3: TGTGCCACCAGTGATTCGTCTACCTCCTACGAGCAGTACTTC. It encodes CATSDSSTSYEQYF.

J is TRBJ2-1 and V is TRBV29-1; maybe TRBD1 (6 bases). The CDR3 runs 12 residues. V was trimmed by 8 bases and J by 4 bases, leaving 12 bases between them. CDR1 SQVTM and CDR2 ANQGSEA come from the germline V gene. CDR3 coding DNA: TGCAGCACCCGAGGGGGTTACAATGAGCAGTTCTTC. Its protein product is CSTRGGYNEQFF.

This clone is a singleton in its sample. The V and J genes are TRBV19 and TRBJ2-7, with 8 bases matching TRBD1. There are 14 residues in the CDR3. After removal of 4 bases from V and 3 bases from J, the junction contained 5 bases not matched to a gene. The germline gives CDR1 LNHDA, CDR2 SQIVND (reference sequence). The CDR3 DNA is TGTGCCAGTAGTAGAGACAGGGGTCACTACGAGCAGTACTTC. Protein: CASSRDRGHYEQYF.

The rearrangement joins TRBV3-1 (or the pseudogene TRBV3-2) to TRBJ1-2; 8 bases align to TRBD1. The length of the CDR3 is 14 residues. J was trimmed by 5 bases and V by 1 base; bases with no gene match: 3. Germline V CDR1 and CDR2: LGHDT, YNNKEL (reference sequence). The CDR3 region is CASSQAGQGYGYTF. The CDR3 region has the DNA TGTGCCAGCAGCCAAGCCGGACAGGGTTATGGCTACACCTTC.